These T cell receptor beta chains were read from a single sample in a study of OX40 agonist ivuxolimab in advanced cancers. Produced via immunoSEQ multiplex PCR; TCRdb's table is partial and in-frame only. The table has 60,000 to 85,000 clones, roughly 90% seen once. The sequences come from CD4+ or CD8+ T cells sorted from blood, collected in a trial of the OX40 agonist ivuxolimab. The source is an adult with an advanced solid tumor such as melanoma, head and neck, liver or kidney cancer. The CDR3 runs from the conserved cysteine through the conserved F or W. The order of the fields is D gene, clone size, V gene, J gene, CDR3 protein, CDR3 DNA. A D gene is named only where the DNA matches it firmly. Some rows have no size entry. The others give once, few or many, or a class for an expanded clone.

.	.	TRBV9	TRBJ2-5	CASSVDGGGVKTQYF	TGTGCCAGCAGCGTAGACGGCGGCGGAGTGAAGACCCAGTACTTC
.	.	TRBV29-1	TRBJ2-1	CSVEGSSRNEQFF	TGCAGCGTTGAAGGGAGCAGCAGGAATGAGCAGTTCTTC
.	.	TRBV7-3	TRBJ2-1	CASSLTPFGAEGDNEQFF	TGTGCCAGCAGCTTAACCCCTTTTGGTGCCGAAGGCGACAATGAGCAGTTCTTC
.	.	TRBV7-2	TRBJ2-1	CASSLVGSRIYNEQFF	TGTGCCAGCAGCTTAGTAGGATCCCGCATATACAATGAGCAGTTCTTC
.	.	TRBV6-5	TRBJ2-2	CASRWGTGELFF	TGTGCCAGCAGGTGGGGAACCGGGGAGCTGTTTTTT
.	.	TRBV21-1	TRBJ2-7	CASDPYPYEQYF	TGTGCCAGCGATCCCTATCCCTACGAGCAGTACTTC
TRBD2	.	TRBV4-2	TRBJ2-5	CASSQGKGLVKETQYF	TGTGCCAGCAGCCAAGGAAAGGGACTAGTTAAGGAGACCCAGTACTTC
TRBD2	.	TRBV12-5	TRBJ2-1	CASGSRTSGGNYNEQFF	TGTGCTAGTGGTTCCCGGACTAGCGGGGGGAACTACAATGAGCAGTTCTTC
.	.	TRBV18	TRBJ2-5	CASSPIRSGETQYF	TGTGCCAGCTCACCAATTCGGTCAGGGGAGACCCAGTACTTC
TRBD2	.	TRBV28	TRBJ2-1	CASIKLAVLYNEQFF	TGTGCCAGCATCAAACTAGCGGTCCTCTACAATGAGCAGTTCTTC
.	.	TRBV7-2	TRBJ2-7	CASSLKPGAYEQYF	TGTGCCAGCAGCTTAAAGCCCGGCGCCTACGAGCAGTACTTC
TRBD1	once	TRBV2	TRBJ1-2	CASSTLDRGRKNGYTF	TGTGCCAGCAGTACATTGGACAGGGGGCGCAAAAATGGCTACACCTTC
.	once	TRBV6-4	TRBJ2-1	CASSEVGSYNEQFF	TGTGCCAGCAGTGAAGTGGGCTCCTACAATGAGCAGTTCTTC
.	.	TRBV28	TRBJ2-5	CASSLTQETQYF	TGTGCCAGCAGTTTGACCCAAGAGACCCAGTACTTC
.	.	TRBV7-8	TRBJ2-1	CASSPRTLVNEQFF	TGTGCCAGCAGCCCCCGGACCCTCGTCAATGAGCAGTTCTTC
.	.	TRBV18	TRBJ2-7	CASSPPVRPDEQYF	TGTGCCAGCTCACCACCGGTTCGCCCGGACGAGCAGTACTTC
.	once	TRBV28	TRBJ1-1	CASRLEVNTEAFF	TGTGCCAGCAGACTCGAGGTGAACACTGAAGCTTTCTTT
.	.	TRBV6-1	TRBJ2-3	CASRAGTDTQYF	TGTGCCAGCAGGGCAGGCACAGATACGCAGTATTTT
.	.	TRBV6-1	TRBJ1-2	CASSVQVYGYTF	TGTGCCAGCAGTGTGCAGGTTTATGGCTACACCTTC
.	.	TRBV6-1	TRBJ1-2	CASSVGRTTNYGYTF	TGTGCCAGCAGCGTCGGACGTACTACTAACTATGGCTACACCTTC
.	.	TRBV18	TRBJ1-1	CASSPSMGSEAFF	TGTGCCAGCTCACCGAGCATGGGATCTGAAGCTTTCTTT
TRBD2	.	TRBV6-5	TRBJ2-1	CASSSGTSGLNEQFF	TGTGCCAGCAGTTCTGGGACTAGCGGACTCAATGAGCAGTTCTTC
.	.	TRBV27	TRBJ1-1	CASSRRENTEAFF	TGTGCCAGCAGTCGGAGGGAGAACACTGAAGCTTTCTTT
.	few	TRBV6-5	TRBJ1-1	CATYQRDTEAFF	TGTGCCACCTACCAAAGGGACACTGAAGCTTTCTTT
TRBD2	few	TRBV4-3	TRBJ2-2	CASSLSSGNTGELFF	TGCGCCAGCAGCCTTTCTAGCGGTAACACCGGGGAGCTGTTTTTT
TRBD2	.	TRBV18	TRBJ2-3	CASSPYREGLTDTQYF	TGTGCCAGCTCACCATACCGGGAGGGCCTCACAGATACGCAGTATTTT
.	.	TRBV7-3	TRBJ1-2	CASSSNTHRANYGYTF	TGTGCCAGCAGCTCGAATACGCATCGGGCTAACTATGGCTACACCTTC
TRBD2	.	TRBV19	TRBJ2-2	CASSFGRANTGELFF	TGTGCCAGTAGTTTCGGGAGGGCGAACACCGGGGAGCTGTTTTTT
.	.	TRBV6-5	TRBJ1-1	CASSYSTGWTNTEAFF	TGTGCCAGCAGTTACTCTACAGGGTGGACGAACACTGAAGCTTTCTTT
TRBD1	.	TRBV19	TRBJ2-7	CASSIQTGAYEQYF	TGTGCCAGTAGTATCCAGACAGGGGCCTACGAGCAGTACTTC
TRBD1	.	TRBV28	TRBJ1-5	CASRGRGRGLNQPQHF	TGTGCCAGCAGGGGGCGGGGCAGGGGGCTTAATCAGCCCCAGCATTTT
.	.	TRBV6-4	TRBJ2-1	CASSAAGTLKYNEQFF	TGTGCCAGCAGTGCCGCCGGGACTCTCAAATACAATGAGCAGTTCTTC
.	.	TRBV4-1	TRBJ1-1	CASSQVPVLRGYTEAFF	TGCGCCAGCAGCCAAGTGCCCGTCCTTCGTGGGTACACTGAAGCTTTCTTT
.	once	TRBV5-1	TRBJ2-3	CASSIQTRGTDTQYF	TGCGCCAGCTCAATCCAGACTAGAGGCACAGATACGCAGTATTTT
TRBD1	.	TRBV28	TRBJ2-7	CASSRNRGPREQYF	TGTGCCAGCAGTCGAAACAGGGGGCCGCGCGAGCAGTACTTC
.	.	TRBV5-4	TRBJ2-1	CASSLQGWDEQFF	TGTGCCAGCAGCCTACAGGGTTGGGATGAGCAGTTCTTC
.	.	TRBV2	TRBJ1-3	CASNGPGNTIYF	TGTGCCAGCAACGGACCTGGAAACACCATATATTTT
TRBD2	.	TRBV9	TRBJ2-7	CASPNRDYPPYEQYF	TGTGCCAGCCCCAACCGGGACTACCCACCCTACGAGCAGTACTTC
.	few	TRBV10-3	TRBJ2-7	CAISDVSGLAYEQYF	TGTGCCATCAGTGATGTCAGCGGTTTGGCCTACGAGCAGTACTTC
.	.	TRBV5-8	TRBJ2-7	CASSLAYEQYF	TGTGCCAGCAGCTTGGCTTACGAGCAGTACTTC
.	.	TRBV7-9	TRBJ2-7	CASSFSYEQYF	TGTGCCAGCAGCTTTTCCTACGAGCAGTACTTC
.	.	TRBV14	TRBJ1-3	CASSQDAGNLFSSGNTIYF	TGTGCCAGCAGCCAAGATGCAGGGAATCTATTCAGCTCTGGAAACACCATATATTTT
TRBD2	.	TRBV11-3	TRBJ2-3	CASSLGTSDTDTQYF	TGTGCCAGCAGCCTCGGGACTAGCGACACAGATACGCAGTATTTT
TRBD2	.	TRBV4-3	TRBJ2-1	CASSQEASGRVGPSSYNEQFF	TGCGCCAGCAGCCAAGAAGCTAGCGGGAGGGTGGGCCCAAGCTCCTACAATGAGCAGTTCTTC
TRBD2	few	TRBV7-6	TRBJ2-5	CASSRRGAGEETQYF	TGTGCCAGCAGCAGACGTGGCGCGGGGGAGGAGACCCAGTACTTC
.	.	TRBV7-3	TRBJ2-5	CASSLAHQETQYF	TGTGCCAGCAGCTTGGCCCATCAAGAGACCCAGTACTTC
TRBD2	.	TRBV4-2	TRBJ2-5	CASGREGPQETQYF	TGTGCCAGCGGGCGGGAGGGCCCCCAAGAGACCCAGTACTTC
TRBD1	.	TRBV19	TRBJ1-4	CASSFDRGENEKLFF	TGTGCCAGTAGTTTCGACAGGGGGGAAAATGAAAAACTGTTTTTT
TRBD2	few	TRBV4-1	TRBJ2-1	CASSQTSTYNEQFF	TGCGCCAGCAGCCAGACTAGCACCTACAATGAGCAGTTCTTC
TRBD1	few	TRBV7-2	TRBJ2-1	CASSFRRTGVNEQFF	TGTGCCAGCAGCTTCAGGCGGACAGGGGTGAATGAGCAGTTCTTC
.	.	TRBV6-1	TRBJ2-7	CASSWGHIYEQYF	TGTGCCAGCAGTTGGGGACACATCTACGAGCAGTACTTC
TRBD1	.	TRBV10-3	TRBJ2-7	CAISEGQGISYEQYF	TGTGCCATCAGTGAGGGACAGGGAATCTCCTACGAGCAGTACTTC
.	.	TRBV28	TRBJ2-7	CASSLGGYEQYF	TGTGCCAGCAGTTTAGGGGGCTACGAGCAGTACTTC
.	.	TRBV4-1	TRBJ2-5	CASSQDRVPETQYF	TGCGCCAGCAGCCAAGACAGGGTTCCAGAGACCCAGTACTTC
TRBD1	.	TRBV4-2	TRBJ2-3	CASSPGQGETDTQYF	TGTGCCAGCAGCCCAGGACAGGGTGAAACAGATACGCAGTATTTT
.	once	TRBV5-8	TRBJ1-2	CASSFWKGEGYGYTF	TGTGCCAGCAGCTTCTGGAAGGGGGAGGGCTATGGCTACACCTTC
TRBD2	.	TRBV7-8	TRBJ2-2	CASRGLAGFTGELFF	TGTGCCAGCAGGGGACTAGCGGGATTCACCGGGGAGCTGTTTTTT
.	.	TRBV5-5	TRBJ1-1	CASSLNLIEFAEAFF	TGTGCCAGCAGCTTAAATCTAATCGAGTTCGCTGAAGCTTTCTTT
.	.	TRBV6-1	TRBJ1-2	CASSSQDHGYTF	TGTGCCAGCAGTAGTCAGGACCATGGCTACACCTTC